The rows below give T cell receptor beta chains drawn from one sample of a study of cytomegalovirus exposure and HLA in healthy donors. Only in-frame clones appear in the TCRdb table, and some are missing; sequencing was by immunoSEQ multiplex PCR. The table has about 170,000 clones, 80% to 85% seen once. Sequencing used PBMCs. The receptors were gathered from a male donor in good health and CMV-seronegative. CDR3s include the opening cysteine and the closing phenylalanine or tryptophan. A D gene is named only where the DNA matches it firmly. A clone size is listed for some rows: how often the clone was seen (once, few, many), or a class if it is expanded.

clone_size j_call v_call d_call cdr3_aa cdr3_nt
NA TRBJ2-7 TRBV7-8 TRBD2 CASSQASGVRYEQYF TGTGCCAGCAGCCAAGCCAGCGGGGTCCGCTACGAGCAGTACTTC
few TRBJ2-7 TRBV19 TRBD1 CASSVGGASGQYF TGTGCCAGTAGTGTAGGGGGCGCTTCTGGGCAGTACTTC
NA TRBJ2-2 TRBV19 TRBD2 CASSIEGTSGGLSPNTGELFF TGTGCCAGTAGTATAGAGGGGACTAGCGGGGGCCTATCGCCCAACACCGGGGAGCTGTTTTTT
NA TRBJ1-3 TRBV10-2 NA CASSVGGLGNTIYF TGCGCCAGCAGCGTCGGGGGTCTGGGAAACACCATATATTTT
NA TRBJ2-5 TRBV6-1 NA CASRRGYQETQYF TGTGCCAGCAGACGAGGGTATCAAGAGACCCAGTACTTC
NA TRBJ2-7 TRBV5-3 NA CARSRGPNTSYEQYF TGTGCCAGAAGCCGTGGCCCCAATACCTCCTACGAGCAGTACTTC
few TRBJ1-1 TRBV7-8 NA CASSRQAQREAFF TGTGCCAGCAGCAGACAGGCCCAGCGTGAAGCTTTCTTT
NA TRBJ2-1 TRBV6-1 NA CASTRYNEQFF TGTGCCAGCACCAGGTACAATGAGCAGTTCTTC
NA TRBJ1-1 TRBV5-1 TRBD1 CASSLRGGEWGTEAFF TGCGCCAGCAGCTTGCGAGGGGGCGAATGGGGAACTGAAGCTTTCTTT
once TRBJ2-7 TRBV4-1 NA CASSPRAGYYEQYF TGCGCCAGCAGCCCCAGGGCAGGGTACTACGAGCAGTACTTC
NA TRBJ2-1 TRBV12-5 NA CASGLVEGFGNEQFF TGTGCTAGTGGTTTGGTGGAGGGGTTCGGGAATGAGCAGTTCTTC
NA TRBJ2-2 TRBV5-6 TRBD1 CASSFRGQDTGELFF TGTGCCAGCAGCTTCAGGGGGCAGGACACCGGGGAGCTGTTTTTT
few TRBJ1-3 TRBV6-1 NA CASSETRGRGYTIYF TGTGCCAGCAGTGAAACCCGAGGGCGAGGGTACACCATATATTTT
NA TRBJ1-6 TRBV10-3 NA CAIRIARVDSPLHF TGTGCCATCCGTATCGCCAGGGTTGATTCACCCCTCCACTTT
once TRBJ2-7 TRBV9 TRBD1 CASSVGQGGYEQYF TGTGCCAGCAGCGTTGGACAGGGAGGCTACGAGCAGTACTTC
NA TRBJ1-5 TRBV6-5 NA CASSYTQEGQPQHF TGTGCCAGCAGTTACACGCAGGAGGGGCAGCCCCAGCATTTT
NA TRBJ2-2 TRBV28 NA CASSLLWPNTGELFF TGTGCCAGCAGTTTACTTTGGCCGAACACCGGGGAGCTGTTTTTT
NA TRBJ2-3 TRBV19 TRBD2 CASSAVAGGTSDTQYF TGTGCCAGTAGTGCAGTAGCGGGGGGGACATCAGATACGCAGTATTTT
NA TRBJ2-7 TRBV6-6 TRBD1 CASSQDRSRSYEQYF TGTGCCAGCAGTCAGGACAGGAGTCGCTCCTACGAGCAGTACTTC
NA TRBJ2-1 TRBV4-2 NA CASSQDPRGPSYNEQFF TGTGCCAGCAGCCAAGATCCGCGGGGGCCGTCCTACAATGAGCAGTTCTTC
NA TRBJ1-3 TRBV6-5 NA CASSRGTYSGNTIYF TGTGCCAGCAGTCGGGGGACTTACTCTGGAAACACCATATATTTT
NA TRBJ2-2 TRBV11-2 NA CASSPKAARGTGELFF TGTGCCAGCAGCCCAAAAGCGGCCAGGGGAACCGGGGAGCTGTTTTTT
NA TRBJ1-2 TRBV4-3 NA CASSQEAPDRNYGYTF TGCGCCAGCAGCCAAGAAGCCCCCGACAGGAACTATGGCTACACCTTC
NA TRBJ2-5 TRBV13 NA CASSPRVAQNWKTQYF TGTGCCAGCAGTCCTCGGGTAGCGCAAAACTGGAAGACCCAGTACTTC
NA TRBJ2-7 TRBV9 NA CASSVGEGREQYF TGTGCCAGCAGCGTAGGCGAGGGCAGGGAGCAGTACTTC
NA TRBJ1-6 TRBV10-2 NA CASRKGDSPLHF TGCGCCAGCAGAAAGGGAGATTCACCCCTCCACTTT
NA TRBJ2-7 TRBV9 TRBD2 CASSVGGGVLAEQYF TGTGCCAGCAGCGTAGGGGGAGGGGTCCTTGCCGAGCAGTACTTC
NA TRBJ1-6 TRBV27 TRBD1 CASSSYGQGFDSPLHF TGTGCCAGCAGTTCGTACGGACAGGGTTTTGATTCACCCCTCCACTTT
NA TRBJ1-5 TRBV5-1 TRBD1 CASSKDRGGNQPQHF TGCGCCAGCAGCAAGGACAGGGGCGGCAATCAGCCCCAGCATTTT
NA TRBJ1-2 TRBV30 NA CAWSGGRSYGYTF TGTGCCTGGAGTGGGGGCAGGAGCTATGGCTACACCTTC
NA TRBJ2-7 TRBV4-3 NA CASSLDPQSEQYF TGCGCCAGCAGCCTAGACCCCCAGTCCGAGCAGTACTTC
NA TRBJ2-3 TRBV7-2 NA CASSRYGDTQYF TGTGCCAGCAGCCGATACGGAGATACGCAGTATTTT
NA TRBJ1-2 TRBV5-1 TRBD1 CASSPRTGDGYTF TGCGCCAGCAGCCCCCGGACAGGGGATGGCTACACCTTC
NA TRBJ1-5 TRBV4-2 TRBD1 CASSQEGTGVQPQHF TGTGCCAGCAGCCAAGAGGGGACAGGGGTTCAGCCCCAGCATTTT
NA TRBJ2-7 TRBV6-1 TRBD1 CASSEGQVVSYEQYF TGTGCCAGCAGTGAGGGACAGGTCGTATCCTACGAGCAGTACTTC
few TRBJ1-1 TRBV29-1 NA CSVWGGWGTEAFF TGCAGCGTTTGGGGGGGCTGGGGCACTGAAGCTTTCTTT
NA TRBJ2-7 TRBV5-5 NA CASSRGTFRDEQYF TGTGCCAGCAGCCGGGGGACTTTCAGGGACGAGCAGTACTTC
NA TRBJ1-2 TRBV7-2 TRBD1 CASSSHGQGRNYGYTF TGTGCCAGCAGCTCACACGGACAGGGGAGGAACTATGGCTACACCTTC
NA TRBJ2-4 TRBV6-7 TRBD2 CAKDPRDREGVRGGPIAKNIQYF TGTGCCAAGGACCCCCGTGACCGGGAGGGGGTTAGGGGGGGGCCAATAGCCAAAAACATTCAGTACTTC
few TRBJ2-3 TRBV7-2 NA CASSLSDRSTDTQYF TGTGCCAGCAGCTTATCGGACAGAAGCACAGATACGCAGTATTTT
few TRBJ1-4 TRBV7-2 NA CASTADSLNEKLFF TGTGCCAGCACCGCAGACAGTCTGAATGAAAAACTGTTTTTT
NA TRBJ2-4 TRBV5-4 TRBD2 CASSSGTSGGGVKNIQYF TGTGCCAGCAGCTCCGGGACTAGCGGAGGGGGTGTCAAAAACATTCAGTACTTC
NA TRBJ2-2 TRBV6-6 TRBD2 CASGSGDAGELFF TGTGCCAGCGGAAGCGGGGACGCCGGGGAGCTGTTTTTT
NA TRBJ2-2 TRBV6-1 TRBD2 CASSPRRGDTGELFF TGTGCCAGCAGTCCACGACGGGGGGACACCGGGGAGCTGTTTTTT
NA TRBJ2-3 TRBV6-1 NA CASSPTEADTQYF TGTGCCAGCAGCCCGACAGAAGCAGATACGCAGTATTTT
once TRBJ1-2 TRBV11-2 NA CASSLGAGRYGYTF TGTGCCAGCAGCTTAGGTGCAGGGCGATATGGCTACACCTTC
NA TRBJ2-3 TRBV19 TRBD1 CASSMGAGGRGTDTQYF TGTGCCAGTAGTATGGGGGCAGGGGGCCGGGGCACAGATACGCAGTATTTT
NA TRBJ2-7 TRBV6-1 TRBD2 CAIRTSGGYEQYF TGTGCCATTCGGACTAGCGGGGGGTACGAGCAGTACTTC